This TCR beta chain was obtained from a study of CD8+ T cells in alopecia areata. Study information: The drug, oral tofacitinib, was given to treated patients at 5 to 10 mg twice daily.

Specified treatment: oral pan-JAK inhibitor, 5-10 mg twice daily. The germline CDR1 and CDR2 sequences are LNHNV and YYDKDF (reference sequence). This CDR3 is 14 amino acids long. The V gene lost 4 bases and the J gene lost 3 bases, with 12 bases spanning the gap. Study-wide results and limits: Lesional scalp, notably in alopecia totalis/universalis, had clonality above that of normal scalp. Sequenced scalp T cells also include alphabeta T cells resident in normal skin.

As the sequencing template, cDNA was produced by extracting RNA and reverse transcribing it. Method: immunoSEQ multiplex PCR; TCRdb's copy keeps in-frame clones and lacks some. The data hold 150,000 to 250,000 clones, with roughly 50% observed a single time. A word on this clone: What it binds is unknown.

The material was CD4+ T cells sorted from blood, obtained at week 24, from a patient treated with tofacitinib. This rearrangement joins TRBV15 to TRBJ1-1; tentatively, D is TRBD1 (5 bases). The clonotype comes from a human donor with alopecia areata. The CDR3 reads CATSTGVGDTEAFF. The CDR3 DNA is TGTGCCACCAGCACCGGAGTGGGGGACACTGAAGCTTTCTTT.